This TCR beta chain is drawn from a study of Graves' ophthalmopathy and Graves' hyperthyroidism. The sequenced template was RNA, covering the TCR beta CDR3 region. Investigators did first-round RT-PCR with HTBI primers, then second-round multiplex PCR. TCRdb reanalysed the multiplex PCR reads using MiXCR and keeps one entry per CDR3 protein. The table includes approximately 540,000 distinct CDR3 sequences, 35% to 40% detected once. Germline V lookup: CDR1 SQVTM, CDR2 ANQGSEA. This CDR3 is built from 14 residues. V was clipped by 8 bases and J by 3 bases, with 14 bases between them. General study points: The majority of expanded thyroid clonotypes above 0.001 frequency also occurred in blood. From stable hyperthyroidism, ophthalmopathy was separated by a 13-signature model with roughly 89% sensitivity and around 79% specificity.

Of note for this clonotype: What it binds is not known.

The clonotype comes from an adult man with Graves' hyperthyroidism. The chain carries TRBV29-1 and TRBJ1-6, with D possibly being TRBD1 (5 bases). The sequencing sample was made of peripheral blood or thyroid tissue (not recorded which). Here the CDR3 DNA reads TGCAGCTTGGGACCGGGCGGCTATAATTCACCCCTCCACTTT. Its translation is CSLGPGGYNSPLHF.